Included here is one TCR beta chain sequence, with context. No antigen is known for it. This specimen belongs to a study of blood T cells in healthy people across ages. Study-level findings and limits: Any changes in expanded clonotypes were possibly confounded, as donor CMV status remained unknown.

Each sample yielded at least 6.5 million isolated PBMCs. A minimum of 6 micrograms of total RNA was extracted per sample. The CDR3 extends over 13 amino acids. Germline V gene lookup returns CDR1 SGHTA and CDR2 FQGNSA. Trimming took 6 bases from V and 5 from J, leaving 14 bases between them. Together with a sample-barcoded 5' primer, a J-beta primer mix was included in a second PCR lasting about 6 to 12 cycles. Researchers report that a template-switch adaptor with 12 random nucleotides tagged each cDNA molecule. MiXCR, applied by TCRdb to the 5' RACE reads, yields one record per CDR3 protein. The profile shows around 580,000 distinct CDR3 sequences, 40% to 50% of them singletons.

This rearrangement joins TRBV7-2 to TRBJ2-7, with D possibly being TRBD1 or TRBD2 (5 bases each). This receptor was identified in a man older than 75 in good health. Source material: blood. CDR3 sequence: CASRPGASHEQYF. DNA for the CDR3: TGTGCCAGCAGACCCGGGGCATCCCACGAGCAGTACTTC. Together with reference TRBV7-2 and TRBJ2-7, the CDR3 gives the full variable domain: GAGVSQSPSNKVTEKGKDVELRCDPISGHTALYWYRQSLGQGLEFLIYFQGNSAPDKSGLPSDRFSAERTGGSVSTLTIQRTQQEDSAVYLCASRPGASHEQYFGPGTRLTVT.